The 3 T cell receptor beta chains in this list originate from one sample, sequenced in a study of T-cell reconstitution after alpha-beta-depleted transplantation in children. Unique molecular identifiers were built into the TCRbeta library. TCRdb reprocessed the PCR reads with MiXCR, giving one entry per CDR3 protein. The sample shows over 300,000 distinct CDR3 sequences, approximately 10% of them seen only once. This sample comprised PBMCs from the stem cell graft donor, obtained from the stem cell graft. These receptors all come from a human donor who donated a stem cell graft to a child with acute lymphoblastic leukemia.

This clonotype was observed a handful of times. The chain links TRBV7-8 to TRBJ2-5, with TRBD1 as a possible D gene (6 bases). In germline, CDR1 is SGHVS, CDR2 FQNEAQ. The V gene lost 6 bases and the J gene lost 5 bases, with 25 bases spanning the gap. CDR3 length: 17 residues. The CDR3 nucleotides are TGTGCCAGCAGTTCCTTAGACCCTTCAGGGGTTGAGGAGACCCAGTACTTC. It yields the protein CASSSLDPSGVEETQYF.

This clonotype came up many times. The rearrangement joins TRBV5-1 to TRBJ2-1; D may be TRBD1 or TRBD2 (5 bases each). V lost 2 bases, J lost 5 bases, and 14 bases lay in between. CDR1 and CDR2 (germline): SGHRS, YFSETQ. This CDR3 contains 15 residues. The CDR3 region has the DNA TGCGCCAGCAGCTTACGATCGCAGGGACACAATGAGCAGTTCTTC. This translates into CASSLRSQGHNEQFF.

At least ten counts were recorded for this clonotype. The rearrangement links TRBV20-1 to TRBJ2-5; possible D gene TRBD2, 6 bases. With 3 bases removed from V and 4 bases from J, the gap between germline ends came to 9 bases. Germline V gene data show CDR1 as DFQATT and CDR2 as SNEGSKA (reference sequence). This CDR3 region has 12 residues. The CDR3 DNA reads as TGCAGTGCTAGCGGGAGCGGAGAGACCCAGTACTTC. As protein: CSASGSGETQYF.